This T cell receptor (beta chain) was profiled in a study of human T cells and chemical hapten exposure. Regarding time point: healthy volunteer bleed at 2 weeks. From whole blood left unfractionated, total RNA was extracted. TCRdb re-derived calls from the RACE reads in MiXCR, one entry per CDR3 protein. The sample carries roughly 100,000 distinct CDR3 sequences, about 8.7% recorded once. V was trimmed by 1 base and J by 5 bases, leaving 20 bases between them. The CDR3 is made up of 16 amino acids. The germline gives CDR1 DFQATT, CDR2 SNEGSKA (reference sequence). The TCR originated in a female donor in good health. Some clones in this sample may be carry-over from other donors' samples. Sequenced input: whole blood. The chain links TRBV20-1 to TRBJ1-2; possibly TRBD1 for D (6 bases). CDR3 residues: CSARALLAGALYGYTF. The CDR3 DNA reads TGCAGTGCTAGAGCCCTACTTGCAGGGGCCTTATATGGCTACACCTTC.